The present TCR beta chain was sequenced within a study of blood T cells in healthy people across ages. In the study overall: Template switching picked up about one barcoded beta molecule for each two T cells. General observations from the study: Among long-lived donors, naive CD4+ cells were more numerous and diversity higher than in aged donors.

A second PCR, run for roughly 7 to 11 cycles, used a sample-barcoded 5' primer plus a J-beta primer mix. Using its own MiXCR run on the 5' RACE reads, TCRdb lists one record per CDR3 protein. The repertoire holds 800,000 to 950,000 distinct CDR3 sequences, with about 48% as singletons. The CDR3 has 12 amino acids. V lost 4 bases, J lost 4 bases, and 8 bases lay in between. The germline V gene encodes CDR1 SQVTM and CDR2 ANQGSEA. This clonotype was detected many times. As yet, its antigen is unknown. This TCR was sampled from a young man in good health. The rearrangement links TRBV29-1 to TRBJ1-3, with D unclear. The sample consisted of blood. The CDR3 loop reads CSVGKDGNTIYF. CDR3 DNA: TGCAGCGTTGGGAAAGACGGAAACACCATATATTTT.